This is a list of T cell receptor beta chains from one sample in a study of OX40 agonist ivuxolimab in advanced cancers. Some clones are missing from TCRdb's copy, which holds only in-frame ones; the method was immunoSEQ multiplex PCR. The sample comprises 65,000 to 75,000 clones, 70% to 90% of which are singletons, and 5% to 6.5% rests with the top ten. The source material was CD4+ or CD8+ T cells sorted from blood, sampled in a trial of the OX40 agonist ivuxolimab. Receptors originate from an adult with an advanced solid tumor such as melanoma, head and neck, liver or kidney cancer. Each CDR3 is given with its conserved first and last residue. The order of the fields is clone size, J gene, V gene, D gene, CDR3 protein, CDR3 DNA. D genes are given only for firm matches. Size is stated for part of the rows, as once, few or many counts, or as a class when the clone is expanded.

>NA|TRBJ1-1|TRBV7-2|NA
CASSLLWGEAFF
TGTGCCAGCAGCTTATTATGGGGTGAAGCTTTCTTT
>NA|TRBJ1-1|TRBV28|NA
CASSPPRGRNTEAFF
TGTGCCAGCAGTCCCCCCCGGGGTAGGAACACTGAAGCTTTCTTT
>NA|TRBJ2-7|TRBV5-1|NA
CASSSGDGSYEQYF
TGCGCCAGCAGCTCGGGGGACGGGTCCTACGAGCAGTACTTC
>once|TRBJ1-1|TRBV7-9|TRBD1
CASSLLPGQANTEAFF
TGTGCCAGCAGCCTCCTCCCGGGACAGGCGAACACTGAAGCTTTCTTT
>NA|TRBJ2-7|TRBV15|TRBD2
CATSRLGTSGSYEQYF
TGTGCCACCAGCAGATTAGGGACTAGCGGTTCCTACGAGCAGTACTTC
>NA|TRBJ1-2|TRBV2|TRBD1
CASSEVMQGGYGYTF
TGTGCCAGCAGTGAAGTAATGCAGGGGGGCTATGGCTACACCTTC
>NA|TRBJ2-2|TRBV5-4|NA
CASSLDRTGELFF
TGTGCCAGCAGCTTGGACAGGACCGGGGAGCTGTTTTTT
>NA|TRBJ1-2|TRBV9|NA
CASSVATGSINYGYTF
TGTGCCAGCAGCGTAGCTACGGGGTCGATCAACTATGGCTACACCTTC
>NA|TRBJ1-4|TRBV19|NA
CASTINEGGTNEKLFF
TGTGCCAGTACCATCAACGAGGGGGGAACTAATGAAAAACTGTTTTTT
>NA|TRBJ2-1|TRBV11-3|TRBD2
CASSSGLAALDEQFF
TGTGCCAGCAGCTCGGGACTAGCAGCTTTGGATGAGCAGTTCTTC
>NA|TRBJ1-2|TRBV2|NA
CASSALPRVYGYTF
TGTGCCAGCAGCGCTCTCCCCCGGGTATATGGCTACACCTTC
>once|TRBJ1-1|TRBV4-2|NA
CASSPLHEDTEAFF
TGTGCCAGCAGCCCCTTGCACGAGGACACTGAAGCTTTCTTT
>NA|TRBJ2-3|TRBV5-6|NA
CASRRTELTDTQYF
TGTGCCAGCAGAAGGACAGAACTCACAGATACGCAGTATTTT
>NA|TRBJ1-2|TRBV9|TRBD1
CASSEMGTANYGYTF
TGTGCCAGCAGCGAGATGGGGACAGCTAACTATGGCTACACCTTC
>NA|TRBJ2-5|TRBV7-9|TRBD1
CASSWGQSQETQYF
TGTGCCAGCAGCTGGGGACAGAGCCAAGAGACCCAGTACTTC
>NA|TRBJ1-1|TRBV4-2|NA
CASSQVEMNTEAFF
TGTGCCAGCAGCCAAGTTGAGATGAACACTGAAGCTTTCTTT
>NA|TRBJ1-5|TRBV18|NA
CASSKGQSSNQPQHF
TGTGCCAGCTCCAAGGGGCAGTCTAGCAATCAGCCCCAGCATTTT
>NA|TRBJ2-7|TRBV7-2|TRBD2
CASSLMIAGGGYEQYF
TGTGCCAGCAGCTTAATGATTGCGGGAGGCGGCTACGAGCAGTACTTC
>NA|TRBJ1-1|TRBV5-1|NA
CASSFLTGETEAFF
TGCGCCAGCAGCTTCCTAACAGGCGAGACAGAAGCTTTCTTT
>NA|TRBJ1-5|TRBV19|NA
CASSTFGGGDQPQHF
TGTGCCAGTTCCACATTTGGGGGAGGGGACCAGCCCCAGCATTTT
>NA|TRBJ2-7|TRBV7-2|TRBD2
CASSITSGSDEQYF
TGTGCCAGCAGCATCACTAGCGGGAGTGACGAGCAGTACTTC
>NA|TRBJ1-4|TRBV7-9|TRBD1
CASSSNRGLSEKLFF
TGTGCCAGCAGCTCCAACAGGGGATTGAGTGAAAAACTGTTTTTT
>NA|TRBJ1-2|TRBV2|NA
CASSIVGNGYTF
TGTGCCAGCAGTATTGTAGGGAATGGCTACACCTTC
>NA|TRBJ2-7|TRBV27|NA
CASSSGWGWNVEQYF
TGTGCCAGCAGTTCCGGGTGGGGGTGGAATGTCGAGCAGTACTTC
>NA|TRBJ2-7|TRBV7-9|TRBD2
CASSLSLAGGVPEQYF
TGTGCCAGCAGCTTAAGTCTAGCGGGAGGAGTACCCGAGCAGTACTTC
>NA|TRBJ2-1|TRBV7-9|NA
CASSTGGRNEQFF
TGTGCCAGCAGCACTGGGGGGAGGAATGAGCAGTTCTTC
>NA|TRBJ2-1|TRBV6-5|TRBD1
CASRNVWTGNNEQFF
TGTGCCAGCAGGAACGTTTGGACAGGGAACAATGAGCAGTTCTTC
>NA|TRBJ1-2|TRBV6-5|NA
CASSYSPGYGYTF
TGTGCCAGCAGTTACTCGCCCGGGTATGGCTACACCTTC
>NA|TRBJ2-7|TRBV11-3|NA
CASSLQGTEQYF
TGTGCCAGCAGCTTACAGGGTACCGAGCAGTACTTC
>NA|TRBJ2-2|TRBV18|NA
CASSPQTSGDGELFF
TGTGCCAGCTCACCACAGACATCGGGGGACGGGGAGCTGTTTTTT
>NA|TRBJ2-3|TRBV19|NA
CASSIDGSTDTQYF
TGTGCCAGTAGTATCGACGGAAGCACAGATACGCAGTATTTT
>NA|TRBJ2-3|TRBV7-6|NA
CASSLGSTDTQYF
TGTGCCAGCAGCTTGGGATCCACAGATACGCAGTATTTT
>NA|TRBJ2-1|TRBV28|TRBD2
CASSLGLAGDAYNEQFF
TGTGCCAGCAGTTTAGGGCTAGCGGGAGACGCATACAATGAGCAGTTCTTC
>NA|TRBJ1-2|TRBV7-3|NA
CASSRAPGFGYTF
TGTGCCAGCAGCCGGGCCCCTGGGTTTGGCTACACCTTC
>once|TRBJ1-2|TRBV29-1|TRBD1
CSVEGTGGKGVGYTF
TGCAGCGTTGAAGGGACAGGGGGCAAAGGGGTCGGCTACACCTTC
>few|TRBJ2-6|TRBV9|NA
CASRGGSGANVLTF
TGTGCCAGCAGAGGGGGGTCTGGGGCCAACGTCCTGACTTTC
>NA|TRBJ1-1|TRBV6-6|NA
CASSYYPDTEVFF
TGTGCCAGCAGTTACTATCCGGACACTGAAGTTTTCTTT
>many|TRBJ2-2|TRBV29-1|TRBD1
CSARGLNTGELFF
TGCAGCGCCAGGGGGCTAAACACCGGGGAGCTGTTTTTT
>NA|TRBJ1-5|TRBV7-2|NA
CASSPRFGQPQHF
TGTGCCAGCAGCCCACGCTTCGGTCAGCCCCAGCATTTT
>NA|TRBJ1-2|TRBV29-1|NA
CSVGGPTGPYGYTF
TGCAGCGTTGGTGGGCCGACTGGACCCTATGGCTACACCTTC
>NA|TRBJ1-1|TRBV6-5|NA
CASSYSTRARAFF
TGTGCCAGCAGTTACTCGACACGCGCCAGGGCTTTCTTT
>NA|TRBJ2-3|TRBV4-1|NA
CASSQEVLSTDTQYF
TGCGCCAGCAGCCAAGAAGTACTCAGCACAGATACGCAGTATTTT
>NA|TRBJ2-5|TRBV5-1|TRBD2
CASSLIAGLAGGPAGRAQYF
TGCGCCAGCAGCTTGATAGCCGGACTAGCGGGGGGACCGGCGGGTCGAGCCCAGTACTTC
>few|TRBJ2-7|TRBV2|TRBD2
CASSELPPGFEREGYEQYF
TGTGCCAGCAGTGAACTGCCCCCGGGTTTCGAGCGGGAGGGCTACGAGCAGTACTTC
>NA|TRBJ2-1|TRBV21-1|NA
CASSTGDRGHSYNEQFF
TGTGCCAGCAGCACCGGGGACAGGGGTCACTCCTACAATGAGCAGTTCTTC
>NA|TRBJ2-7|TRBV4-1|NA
CASSPGPYYEQYF
TGCGCCAGCAGCCCCGGACCCTACTACGAGCAGTACTTC
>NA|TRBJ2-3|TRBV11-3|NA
CASSGPYDTQYF
TGTGCCAGCAGCGGACCTTACGATACGCAGTATTTT
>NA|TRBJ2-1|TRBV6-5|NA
CASSPVGGYNEQFF
TGTGCCAGCAGCCCAGTCGGGGGATACAATGAGCAGTTCTTC